The present entry profiles one T cell receptor beta chain with its context. This record belongs to a study of CD8 T cells in Susac syndrome. Controls were healthy donors chosen to match patients in age and sex. Random hexamers were used to reverse transcribe roughly 0.45 to 1 ug of RNA. An immunoSEQ multiplex PCR generated amplified TCR beta CDR3 products spanning 54 Vbeta and 13 Jbeta. TCRdb ran MiXCR on the immunoSEQ multiplex PCR reads and lists one entry per CDR3 protein. The table records some 130,000 distinct CDR3 sequences, more than 90% of them present only once. CDR1 SQVTM and CDR2 ANQGSEA come from the germline V gene. The CDR3 loop spans 12 amino acids. Trimming shortened V by 7 bases and J by 0 bases, and 9 bases separated the two germline ends.

This chain uses TRBV29-1 with TRBJ1-1, with D unresolved. The material sequenced was CD4+ T cells from PBMCs. The TCR comes from a human donor in good health. Here the CDR3 reads CSGADLNTEAFF. DNA for the CDR3: TGCAGCGGGGCAGATTTGAACACTGAAGCTTTCTTT. Full variable domain (missing parts from reference TRBV29-1 and TRBJ1-1): SAVISQKPSRDICQRGTSLTIQCQVDSQVTMMFWYRQQPGQSLTLIATANQGSEATYESGFVIDKFPISRPNLTFSTLTVSNMSPEDSSIYLCSGADLNTEAFFGQGTRLTVV.